Detailed here is one T cell receptor (beta chain). A second roughly 7 to 11 cycle PCR used barcoded and J-beta primers. CDR3-containing paired-end reads numbered at least 2.5 million in each sample. MiXCR was run by TCRdb on the 5' RACE reads, yielding one entry per CDR3 protein. The sample lists around 800,000 distinct CDR3 sequences; around 24% were seen once. This CDR3 is built from 17 residues. Germline assignment: CDR1 MDHEN and CDR2 SYDVKM. Trimming cost V 6 bases and J 2 bases, with 20 bases left between them. The data are from a study of blood T cells in healthy people across ages. The sample was also linked to a second study, of T cells of mothers and their children.

Source material: blood. The V gene is TRBV28, the J gene TRBJ1-5, with unresolved D. This sequence was found in a boy aged 10-17 years in good health. The CDR3 sequence: CASSLSYGSRGNQPQHF. The CDR3 region has the DNA TGTGCCAGCAGCCTATCTTACGGTTCAAGGGGCAATCAGCCCCAGCATTTT.